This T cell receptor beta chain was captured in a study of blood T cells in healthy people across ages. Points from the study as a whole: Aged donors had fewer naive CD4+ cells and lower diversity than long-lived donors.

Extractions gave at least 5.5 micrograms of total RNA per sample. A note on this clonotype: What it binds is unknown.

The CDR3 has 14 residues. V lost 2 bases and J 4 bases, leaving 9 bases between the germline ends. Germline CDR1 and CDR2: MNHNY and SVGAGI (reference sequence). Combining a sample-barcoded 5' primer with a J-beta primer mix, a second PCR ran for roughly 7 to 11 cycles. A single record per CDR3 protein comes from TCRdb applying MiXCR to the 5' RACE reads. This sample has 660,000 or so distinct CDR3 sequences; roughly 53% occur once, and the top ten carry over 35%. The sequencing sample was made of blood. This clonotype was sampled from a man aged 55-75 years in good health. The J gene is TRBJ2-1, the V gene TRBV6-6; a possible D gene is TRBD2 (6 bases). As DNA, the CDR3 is TGTGCCAGCAGTTACACCGGGACTTACAATGAGCAGTTCTTC. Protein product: CASSYTGTYNEQFF.